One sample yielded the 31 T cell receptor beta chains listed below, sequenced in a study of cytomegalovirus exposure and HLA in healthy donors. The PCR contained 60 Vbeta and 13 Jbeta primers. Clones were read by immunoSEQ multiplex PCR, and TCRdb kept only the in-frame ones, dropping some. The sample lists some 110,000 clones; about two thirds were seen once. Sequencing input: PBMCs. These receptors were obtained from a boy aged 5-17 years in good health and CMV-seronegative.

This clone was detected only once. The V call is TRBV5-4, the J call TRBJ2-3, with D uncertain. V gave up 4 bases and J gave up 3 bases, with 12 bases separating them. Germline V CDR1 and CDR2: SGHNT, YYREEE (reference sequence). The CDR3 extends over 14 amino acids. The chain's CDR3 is CASSPRLSTDTQYF. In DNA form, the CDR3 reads TGTGCCAGCAGCCCCCGGTTGTCAACAGATACGCAGTATTTT.

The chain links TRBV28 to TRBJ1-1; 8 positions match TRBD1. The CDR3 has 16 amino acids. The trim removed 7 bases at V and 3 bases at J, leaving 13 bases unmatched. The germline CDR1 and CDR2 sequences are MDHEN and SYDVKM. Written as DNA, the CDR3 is TGTGCCAGCACCGCCCCGGACAGGGAGAGAGACACTGAAGCTTTCTTT. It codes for CASTAPDRERDTEAFF.

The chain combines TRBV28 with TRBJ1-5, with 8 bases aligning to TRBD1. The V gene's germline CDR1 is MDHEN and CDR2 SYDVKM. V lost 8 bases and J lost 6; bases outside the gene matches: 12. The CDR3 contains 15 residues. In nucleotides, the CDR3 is TGTGCCAGCTCCGCCGGGACAGGCGTCGTTCAGCCCCAGCATTTT. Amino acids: CASSAGTGVVQPQHF.

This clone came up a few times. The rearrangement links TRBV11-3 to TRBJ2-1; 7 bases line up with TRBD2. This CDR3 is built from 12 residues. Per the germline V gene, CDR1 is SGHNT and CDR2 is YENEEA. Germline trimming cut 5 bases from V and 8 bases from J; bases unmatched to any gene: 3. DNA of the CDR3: TGTGCCAGCAGCCCCCGGGGGGATGAGCAGTTCTTC. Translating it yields CASSPRGDEQFF. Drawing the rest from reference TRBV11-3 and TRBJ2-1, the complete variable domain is EAGVVQSPRYKIIEKKQPVAFWCNPISGHNTLYWYLQNLGQGPELLIRYENEEAVDDSQLPKDRFSAERLKGVDSTLKIQPAELGDSAVYLCASSPRGDEQFFGPGTRLTVL.

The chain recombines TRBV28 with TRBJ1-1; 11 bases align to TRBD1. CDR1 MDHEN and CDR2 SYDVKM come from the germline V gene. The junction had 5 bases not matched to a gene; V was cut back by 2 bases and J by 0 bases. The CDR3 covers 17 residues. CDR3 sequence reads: CASSLGGQGGVNTEAFF. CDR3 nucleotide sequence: TGTGCCAGCAGTTTAGGGGGACAGGGGGGGGTGAACACTGAAGCTTTCTTT.

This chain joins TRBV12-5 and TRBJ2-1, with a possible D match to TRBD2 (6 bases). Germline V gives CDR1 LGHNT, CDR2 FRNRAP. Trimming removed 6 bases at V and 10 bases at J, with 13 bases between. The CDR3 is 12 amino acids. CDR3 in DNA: TGTGCTAGTGGGACCGGGGGTTGGGAGCAGTTCTTC. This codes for CASGTGGWEQFF. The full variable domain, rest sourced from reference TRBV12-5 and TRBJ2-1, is DARVTQTPRHKVTEMGQEVTMRCQPILGHNTVFWYRQTMMQGLELLAYFRNRAPLDDSGMPKDRFSAEMPDATLATLKIQPSEPRDSAVYFCASGTGGWEQFFGPGTRLTVL.

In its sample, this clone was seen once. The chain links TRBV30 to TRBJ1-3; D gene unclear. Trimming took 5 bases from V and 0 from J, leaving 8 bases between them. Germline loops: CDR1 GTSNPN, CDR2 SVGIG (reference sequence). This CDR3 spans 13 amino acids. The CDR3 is CAWEHASGNTIYF. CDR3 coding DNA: TGTGCCTGGGAACATGCCTCTGGAAACACCATATATTTT.

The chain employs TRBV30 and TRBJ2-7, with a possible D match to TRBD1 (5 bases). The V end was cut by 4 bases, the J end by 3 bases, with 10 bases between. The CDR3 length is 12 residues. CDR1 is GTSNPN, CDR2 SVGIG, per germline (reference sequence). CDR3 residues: CAWNRGGYEQYF. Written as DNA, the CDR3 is TGTGCCTGGAATAGGGGCGGCTACGAGCAGTACTTC.

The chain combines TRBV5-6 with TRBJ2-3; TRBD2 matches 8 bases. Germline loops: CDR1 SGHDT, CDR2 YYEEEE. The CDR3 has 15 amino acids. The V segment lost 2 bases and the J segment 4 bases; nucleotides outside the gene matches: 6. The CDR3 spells CASSFPGRGADTQYF. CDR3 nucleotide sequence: TGTGCCAGCAGCTTCCCCGGGAGGGGAGCAGATACGCAGTATTTT.

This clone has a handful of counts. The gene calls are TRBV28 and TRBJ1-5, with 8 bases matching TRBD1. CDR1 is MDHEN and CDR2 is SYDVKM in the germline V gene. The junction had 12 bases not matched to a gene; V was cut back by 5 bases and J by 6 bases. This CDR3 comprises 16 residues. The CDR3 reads CASSPGQGRLGQPQHF. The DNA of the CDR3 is TGTGCCAGCAGTCCCGGACAGGGCCGGTTGGGTCAGCCCCAGCATTTT.

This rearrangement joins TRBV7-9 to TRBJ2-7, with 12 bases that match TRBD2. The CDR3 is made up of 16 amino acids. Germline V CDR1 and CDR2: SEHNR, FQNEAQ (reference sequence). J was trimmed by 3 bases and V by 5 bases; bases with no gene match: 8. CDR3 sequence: CASSRPWTSGDYEQYF. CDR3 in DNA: TGTGCCAGCAGCCGTCCCTGGACTAGCGGGGACTACGAGCAGTACTTC.

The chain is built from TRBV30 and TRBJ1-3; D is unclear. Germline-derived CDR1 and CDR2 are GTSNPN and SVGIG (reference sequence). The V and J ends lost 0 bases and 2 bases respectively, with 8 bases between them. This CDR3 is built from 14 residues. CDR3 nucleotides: TGTGCCTGGAGTGTAGTGGGCGCTGGAAACACCATATATTTT. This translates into CAWSVVGAGNTIYF.

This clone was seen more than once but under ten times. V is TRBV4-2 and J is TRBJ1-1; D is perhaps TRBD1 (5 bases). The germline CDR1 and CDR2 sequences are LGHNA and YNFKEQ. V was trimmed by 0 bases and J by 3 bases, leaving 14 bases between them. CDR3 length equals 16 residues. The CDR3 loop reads CASSQDRAGWDTEAFF. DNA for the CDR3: TGTGCCAGCAGCCAAGATAGGGCAGGGTGGGACACTGAAGCTTTCTTT.

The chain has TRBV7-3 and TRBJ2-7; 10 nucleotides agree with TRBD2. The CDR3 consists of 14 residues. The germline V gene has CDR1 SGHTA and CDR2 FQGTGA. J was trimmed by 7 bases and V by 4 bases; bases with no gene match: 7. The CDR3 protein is CASSSGLASGEQYF. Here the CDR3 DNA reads TGTGCCAGCAGCTCGGGACTAGCGTCAGGGGAGCAGTACTTC.

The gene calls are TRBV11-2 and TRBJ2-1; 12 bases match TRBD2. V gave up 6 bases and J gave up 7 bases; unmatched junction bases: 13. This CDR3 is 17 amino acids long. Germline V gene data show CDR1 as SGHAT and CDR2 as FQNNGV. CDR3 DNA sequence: TGTGCCAGCAGGACCCTAGCGGGAGGGATAAAGCCTAATGAGCAGTTCTTC. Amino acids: CASRTLAGGIKPNEQFF.

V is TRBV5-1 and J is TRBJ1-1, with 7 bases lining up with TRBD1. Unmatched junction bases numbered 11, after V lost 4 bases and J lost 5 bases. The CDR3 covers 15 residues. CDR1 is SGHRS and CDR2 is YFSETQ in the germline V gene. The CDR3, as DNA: TGCGCCAGCAGCCTCTATGGGACAGAAGGGACTGAAGCTTTCTTT. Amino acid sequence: CASSLYGTEGTEAFF.

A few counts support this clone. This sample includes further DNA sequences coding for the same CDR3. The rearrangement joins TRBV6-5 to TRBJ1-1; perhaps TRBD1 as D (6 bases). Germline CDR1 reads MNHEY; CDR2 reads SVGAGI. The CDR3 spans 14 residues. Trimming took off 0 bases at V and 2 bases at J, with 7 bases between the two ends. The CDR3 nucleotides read TGTGCCAGCAGTTACTCGACAGGAAACACTGAAGCTTTCTTT. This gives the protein CASSYSTGNTEAFF.

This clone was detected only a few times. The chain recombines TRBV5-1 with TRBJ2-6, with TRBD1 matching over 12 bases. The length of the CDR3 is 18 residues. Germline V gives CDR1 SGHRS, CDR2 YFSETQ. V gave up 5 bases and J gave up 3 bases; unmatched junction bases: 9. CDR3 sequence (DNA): TGCGCCAGCAGAAATGGGACAGGGGGCAGGTATGGGGCCAACGTCCTGACTTTC. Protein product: CASRNGTGGRYGANVLTF. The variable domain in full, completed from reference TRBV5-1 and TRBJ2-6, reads KAGVTQTPRYLIKTRGQQVTLSCSPISGHRSVSWYQQTPGQGLQFLFEYFSETQRNKGNFPGRFSGRQFSNSRSEMNVSTLELGDSALYLCASRNGTGGRYGANVLTFGAGSRLTVL.

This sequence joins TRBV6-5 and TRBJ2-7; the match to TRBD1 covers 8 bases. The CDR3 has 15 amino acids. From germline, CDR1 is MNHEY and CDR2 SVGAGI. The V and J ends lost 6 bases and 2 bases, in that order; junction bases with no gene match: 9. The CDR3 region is CASRYRDRQTYEQYF. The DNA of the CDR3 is TGTGCCAGCAGGTACCGGGACAGGCAGACCTACGAGCAGTACTTC.

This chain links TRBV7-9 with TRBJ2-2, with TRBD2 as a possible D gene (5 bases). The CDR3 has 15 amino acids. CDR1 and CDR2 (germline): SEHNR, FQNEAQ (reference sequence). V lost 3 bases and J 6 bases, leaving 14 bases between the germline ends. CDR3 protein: CASSFRTGGPGELFF. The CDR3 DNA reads TGTGCCAGCAGCTTCCGGACTGGAGGCCCCGGGGAGCTGTTTTTT.

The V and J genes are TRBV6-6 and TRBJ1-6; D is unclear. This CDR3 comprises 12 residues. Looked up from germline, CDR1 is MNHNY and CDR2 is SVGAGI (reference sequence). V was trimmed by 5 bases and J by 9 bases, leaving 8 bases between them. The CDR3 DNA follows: TGTGCCAGCAGTACCGGAGCTTCACCCCTCCACTTT. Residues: CASSTGASPLHF.

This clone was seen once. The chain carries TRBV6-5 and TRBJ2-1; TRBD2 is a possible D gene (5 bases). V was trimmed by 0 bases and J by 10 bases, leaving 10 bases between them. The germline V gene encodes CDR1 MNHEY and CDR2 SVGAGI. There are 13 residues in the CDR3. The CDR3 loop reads CASSYSSSGEQFF. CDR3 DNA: TGTGCCAGCAGTTACTCCTCGAGCGGAGAGCAGTTCTTC.

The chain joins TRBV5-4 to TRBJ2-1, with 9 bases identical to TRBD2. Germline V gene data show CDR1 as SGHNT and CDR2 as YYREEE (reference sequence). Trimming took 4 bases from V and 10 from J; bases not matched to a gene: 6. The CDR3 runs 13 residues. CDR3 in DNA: TGTGCCAGCAGCCAGGGACTAGCAAACGAGCAGTTCTTC. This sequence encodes CASSQGLANEQFF.

CDR3 in DNA: TGTGCCAGCAGCCCCCTGGAACTAGCGGGAGTGGGGTACAATGAGCAGTTCTTC. Protein sequence: CASSPLELAGVGYNEQFF. The rearrangement uses TRBV5-4 and TRBJ2-1; 11 bases are a match to TRBD2. Germline CDR1 and CDR2: SGHNT and YYREEE (reference sequence). This CDR3 has 18 residues. V lost 4 bases, J lost 4 bases, and 13 bases stayed unmatched. Drawing the rest from reference TRBV5-4 and TRBJ2-1, the complete variable domain is ETGVTQSPTHLIKTRGQQVTLRCSSQSGHNTVSWYQQALGQGPQFIFQYYREEENGRGNFPPRFSGLQFPNYSSELNVNALELDDSALYLCASSPLELAGVGYNEQFFGPGTRLTVL.

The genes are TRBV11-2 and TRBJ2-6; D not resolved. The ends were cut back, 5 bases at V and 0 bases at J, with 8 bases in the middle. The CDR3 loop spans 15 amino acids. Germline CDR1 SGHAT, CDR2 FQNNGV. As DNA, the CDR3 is TGTGCCAGCAGCACGACAAGCTCTGGGGCCAACGTCCTGACTTTC. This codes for CASSTTSSGANVLTF.

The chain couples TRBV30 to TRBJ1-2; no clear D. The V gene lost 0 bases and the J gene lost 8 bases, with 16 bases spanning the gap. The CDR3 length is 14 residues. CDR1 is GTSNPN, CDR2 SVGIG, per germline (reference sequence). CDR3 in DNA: TGTGCCTGGAGTGTTGTAGCCACTTCGCGGGGCTACACCTTC. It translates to CAWSVVATSRGYTF.

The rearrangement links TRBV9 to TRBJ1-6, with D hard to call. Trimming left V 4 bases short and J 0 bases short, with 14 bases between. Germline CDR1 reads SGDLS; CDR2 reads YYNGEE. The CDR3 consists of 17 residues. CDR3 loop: CASSTNPRGSYNSPLHF. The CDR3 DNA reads TGTGCCAGCAGCACCAACCCCCGGGGCTCCTATAATTCACCCCTCCACTTT. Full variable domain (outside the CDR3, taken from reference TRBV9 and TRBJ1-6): DSGVTQTPKHLITATGQRVTLRCSPRSGDLSVYWYQQSLDQGLQFLIQYYNGEERAKGNILERFSAQQFPDLHSELNLSSLELGDSALYFCASSTNPRGSYNSPLHFGNGTRLTVT.

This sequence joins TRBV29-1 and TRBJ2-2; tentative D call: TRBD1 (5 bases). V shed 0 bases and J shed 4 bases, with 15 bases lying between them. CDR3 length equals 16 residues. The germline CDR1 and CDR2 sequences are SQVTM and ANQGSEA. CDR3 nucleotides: TGCAGCGTTGAAGAGGCACGGACAATGAGCACCGGGGAGCTGTTTTTT. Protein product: CSVEEARTMSTGELFF.

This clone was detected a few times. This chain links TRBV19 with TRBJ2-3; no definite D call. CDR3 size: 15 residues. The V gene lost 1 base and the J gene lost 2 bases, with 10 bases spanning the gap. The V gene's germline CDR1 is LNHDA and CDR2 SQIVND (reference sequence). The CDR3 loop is CASSIGRPHTDTQYF. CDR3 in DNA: TGTGCCAGTAGTATAGGCAGGCCTCACACAGATACGCAGTATTTT. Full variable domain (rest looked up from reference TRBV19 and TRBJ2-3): DGGITQSPKYLFRKEGQNVTLSCEQNLNHDAMYWYRQDPGQGLRLIYYSQIVNDFQKGDIAEGYSVSREKKESFPLTVTSAQKNPTAFYLCASSIGRPHTDTQYFGPGTRLTVL.

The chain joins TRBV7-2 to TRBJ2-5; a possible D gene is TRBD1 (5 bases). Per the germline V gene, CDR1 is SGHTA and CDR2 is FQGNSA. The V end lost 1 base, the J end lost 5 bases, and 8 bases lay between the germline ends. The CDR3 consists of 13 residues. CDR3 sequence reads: CASSLEGMETQYF. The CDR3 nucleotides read TGTGCCAGCAGCTTAGAGGGGATGGAGACCCAGTACTTC.

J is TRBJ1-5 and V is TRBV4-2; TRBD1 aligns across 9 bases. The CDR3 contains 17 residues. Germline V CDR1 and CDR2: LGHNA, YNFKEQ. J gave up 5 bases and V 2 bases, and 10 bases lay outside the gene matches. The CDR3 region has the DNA TGTGCCAGCAGCCAAAGCTCCCGGGACAGGGCCGATCAGCCCCAGCATTTT. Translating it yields CASSQSSRDRADQPQHF.